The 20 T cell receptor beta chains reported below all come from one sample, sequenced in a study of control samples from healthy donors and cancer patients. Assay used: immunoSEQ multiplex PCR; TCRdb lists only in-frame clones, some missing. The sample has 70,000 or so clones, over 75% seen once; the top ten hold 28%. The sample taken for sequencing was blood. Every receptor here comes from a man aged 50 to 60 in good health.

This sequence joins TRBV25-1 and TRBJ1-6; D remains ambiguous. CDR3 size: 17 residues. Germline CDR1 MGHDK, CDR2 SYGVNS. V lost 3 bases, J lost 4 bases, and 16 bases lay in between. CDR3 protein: CASSEDLGSAYNSPLHF. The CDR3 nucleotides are TGTGCCAGCAGTGAGGATCTGGGATCGGCTTATAATTCACCCCTCCACTTT. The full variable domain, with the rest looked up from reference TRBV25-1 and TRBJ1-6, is EADIYQTPRYLVIGTGKKITLECSQTMGHDKMYWYQQDPGMELHLIHYSYGVNSTEKGDLSSESTVSRIRTEHFPLTLESARPSHTSQYLCASSEDLGSAYNSPLHFGNGTRLTVT.

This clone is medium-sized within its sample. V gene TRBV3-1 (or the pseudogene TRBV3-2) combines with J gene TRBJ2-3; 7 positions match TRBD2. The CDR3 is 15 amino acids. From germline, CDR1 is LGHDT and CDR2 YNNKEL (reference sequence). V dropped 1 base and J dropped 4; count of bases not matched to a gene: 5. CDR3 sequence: CASSQGGTTADTQYF. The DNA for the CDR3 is TGTGCCAGCAGCCAAGGGGGGACTACCGCAGATACGCAGTATTTT.

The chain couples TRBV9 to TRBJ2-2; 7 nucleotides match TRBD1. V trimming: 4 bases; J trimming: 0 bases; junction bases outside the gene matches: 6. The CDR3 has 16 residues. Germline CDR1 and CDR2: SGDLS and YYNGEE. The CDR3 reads CASSSHGTANTGELFF. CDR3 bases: TGTGCCAGCAGCTCGCACGGGACAGCGAACACCGGGGAGCTGTTTTTT. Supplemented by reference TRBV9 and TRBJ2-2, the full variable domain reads DSGVTQTPKHLITATGQRVTLRCSPRSGDLSVYWYQQSLDQGLQFLIQYYNGEERAKGNILERFSAQQFPDLHSELNLSSLELGDSALYFCASSSHGTANTGELFFGEGSRLTVL.

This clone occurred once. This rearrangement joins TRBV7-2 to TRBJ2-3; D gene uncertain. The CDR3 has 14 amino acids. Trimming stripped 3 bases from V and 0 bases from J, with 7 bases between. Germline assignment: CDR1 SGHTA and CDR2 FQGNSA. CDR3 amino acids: CASSLVGSTDTQYF. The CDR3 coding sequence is TGTGCCAGCAGCTTGGTTGGGAGCACAGATACGCAGTATTTT. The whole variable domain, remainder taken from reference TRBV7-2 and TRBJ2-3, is GAGVSQSPSNKVTEKGKDVELRCDPISGHTALYWYRQSLGQGLEFLIYFQGNSAPDKSGLPSDRFSAERTGGSVSTLTIQRTQQEDSAVYLCASSLVGSTDTQYFGPGTRLTVL.

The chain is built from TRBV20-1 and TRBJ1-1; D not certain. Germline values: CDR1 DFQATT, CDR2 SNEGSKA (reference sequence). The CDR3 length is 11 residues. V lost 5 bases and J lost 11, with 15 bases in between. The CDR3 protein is CSAGQVGGAFF. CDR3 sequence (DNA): TGCAGTGCTGGGCAGGTTGGAGGTGCTTTCTTT.

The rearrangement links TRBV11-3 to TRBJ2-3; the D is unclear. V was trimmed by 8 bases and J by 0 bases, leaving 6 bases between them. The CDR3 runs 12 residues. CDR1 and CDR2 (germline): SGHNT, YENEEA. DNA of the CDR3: TGTGCCAGCGGTTTTAGCACAGATACGCAGTATTTT. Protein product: CASGFSTDTQYF.

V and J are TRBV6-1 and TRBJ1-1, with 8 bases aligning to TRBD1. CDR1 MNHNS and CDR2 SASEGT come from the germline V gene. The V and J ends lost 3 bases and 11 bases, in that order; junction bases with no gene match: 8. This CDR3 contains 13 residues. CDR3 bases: TGTGCCAGCAGTGAGAGACAGGGGCTGCAGGCTTTCTTT. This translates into CASSERQGLQAFF.

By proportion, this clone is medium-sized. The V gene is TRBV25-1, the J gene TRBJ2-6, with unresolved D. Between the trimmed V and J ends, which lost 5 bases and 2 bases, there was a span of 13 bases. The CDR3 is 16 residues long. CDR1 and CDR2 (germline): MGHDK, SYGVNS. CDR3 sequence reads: CASSPHPGAGANVLTF. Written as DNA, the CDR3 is TGTGCCAGCAGTCCCCATCCTGGGGCTGGGGCCAACGTCCTGACTTTC.

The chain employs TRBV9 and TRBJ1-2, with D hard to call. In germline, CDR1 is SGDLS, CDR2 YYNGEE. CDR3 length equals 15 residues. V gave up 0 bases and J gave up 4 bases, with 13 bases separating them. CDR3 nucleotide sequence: TGTGCCAGCAGCGTAGCTACCCACGTCGGCTATGGCTACACCTTC. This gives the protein CASSVATHVGYGYTF.

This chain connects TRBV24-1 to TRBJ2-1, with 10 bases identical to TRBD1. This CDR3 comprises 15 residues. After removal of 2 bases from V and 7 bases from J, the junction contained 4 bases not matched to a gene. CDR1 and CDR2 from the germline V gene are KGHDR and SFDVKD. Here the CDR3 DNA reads TGTGCCACCAGTGATTCGCCGGGACAGGGGAATGAGCAGTTCTTC. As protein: CATSDSPGQGNEQFF.

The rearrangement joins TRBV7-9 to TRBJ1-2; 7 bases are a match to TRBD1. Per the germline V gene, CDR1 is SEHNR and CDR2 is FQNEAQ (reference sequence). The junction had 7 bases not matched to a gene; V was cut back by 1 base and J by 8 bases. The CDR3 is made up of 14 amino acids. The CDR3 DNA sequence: TGTGCCAGCAGCTTAGAGTGGACAGGCCCCGGCTACACCTTC. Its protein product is CASSLEWTGPGYTF.

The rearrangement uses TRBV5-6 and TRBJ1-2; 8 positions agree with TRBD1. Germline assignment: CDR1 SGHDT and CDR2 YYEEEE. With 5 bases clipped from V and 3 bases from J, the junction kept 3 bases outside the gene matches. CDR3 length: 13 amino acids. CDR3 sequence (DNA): TGTGCCAGCAGGGTACAGGGGGACTATGGCTACACCTTC. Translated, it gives CASRVQGDYGYTF.

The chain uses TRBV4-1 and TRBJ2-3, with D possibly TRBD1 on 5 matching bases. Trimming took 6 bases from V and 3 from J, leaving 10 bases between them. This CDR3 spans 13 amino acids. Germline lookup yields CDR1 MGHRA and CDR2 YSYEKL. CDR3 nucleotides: TGCGCCAGCAGGACAGTGGGAACAGATACGCAGTATTTT. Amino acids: CASRTVGTDTQYF.

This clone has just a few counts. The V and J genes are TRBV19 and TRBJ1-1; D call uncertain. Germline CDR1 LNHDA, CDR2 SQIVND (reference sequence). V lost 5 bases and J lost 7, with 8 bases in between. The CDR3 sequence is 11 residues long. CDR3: CASSWRYEAFF. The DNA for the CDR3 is TGTGCCAGTAGTTGGCGGTATGAAGCTTTCTTT.

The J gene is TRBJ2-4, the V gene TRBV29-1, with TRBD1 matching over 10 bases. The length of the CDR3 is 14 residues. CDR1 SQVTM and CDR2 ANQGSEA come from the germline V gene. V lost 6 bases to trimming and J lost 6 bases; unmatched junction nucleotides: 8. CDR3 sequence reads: CSVTPGQGTNIQYF. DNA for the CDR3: TGCAGCGTGACCCCGGGACAGGGGACAAACATTCAGTACTTC.

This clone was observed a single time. This chain's CDR3 is CASSPRGARDGYTF. As DNA, the CDR3 is TGTGCCAGCAGCCCCCGCGGGGCGCGTGATGGCTACACCTTC. V is TRBV11-2 and J is TRBJ1-2; possibly TRBD1 for D (5 bases). The CDR3 loop spans 14 amino acids. The germline gives CDR1 SGHAT, CDR2 FQNNGV. V shed 5 bases and J shed 6 bases, with 16 bases lying between them.

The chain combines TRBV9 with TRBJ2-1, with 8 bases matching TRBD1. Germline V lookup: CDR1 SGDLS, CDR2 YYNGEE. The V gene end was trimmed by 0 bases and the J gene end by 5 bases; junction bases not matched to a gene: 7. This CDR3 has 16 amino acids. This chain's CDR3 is CASSVDWDRLNNEQFF. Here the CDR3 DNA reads TGTGCCAGCAGCGTAGACTGGGACAGGCTGAACAATGAGCAGTTCTTC.

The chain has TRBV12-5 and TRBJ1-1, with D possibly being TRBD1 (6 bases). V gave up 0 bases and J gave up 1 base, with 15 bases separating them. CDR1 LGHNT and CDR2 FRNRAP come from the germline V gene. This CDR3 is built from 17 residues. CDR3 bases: TGTGCTAGTGGTTTGGTACCGTATGGGGGCTCGAACACTGAAGCTTTCTTT. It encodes CASGLVPYGGSNTEAFF.

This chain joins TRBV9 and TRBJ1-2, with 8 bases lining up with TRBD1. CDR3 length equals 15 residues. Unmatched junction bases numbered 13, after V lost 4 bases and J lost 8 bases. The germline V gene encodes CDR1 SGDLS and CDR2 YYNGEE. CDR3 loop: CASSPLDRAFAGYTF. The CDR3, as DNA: TGTGCCAGCAGCCCCTTGGACAGGGCGTTTGCCGGCTACACCTTC.

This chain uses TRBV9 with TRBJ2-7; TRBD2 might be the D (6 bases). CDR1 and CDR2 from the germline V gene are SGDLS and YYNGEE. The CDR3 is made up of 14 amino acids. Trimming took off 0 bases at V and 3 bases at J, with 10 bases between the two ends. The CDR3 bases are TGTGCCAGCAGCGTAGACGGGGGAGGCTACGAGCAGTACTTC. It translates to CASSVDGGGYEQYF. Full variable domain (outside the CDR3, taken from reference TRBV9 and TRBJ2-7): DSGVTQTPKHLITATGQRVTLRCSPRSGDLSVYWYQQSLDQGLQFLIQYYNGEERAKGNILERFSAQQFPDLHSELNLSSLELGDSALYFCASSVDGGGYEQYFGPGTRLTVT.